This TCR beta chain is drawn from a study of sequential checkpoint blockade in melanoma. Treatment: randomized to nivolumab then ipilimumab (arm A) or the reverse (arm B). The germline V gene encodes CDR1 SGHAT and CDR2 FQDESV (reference sequence). The V and J ends lost 5 bases and 0 bases respectively, with 13 bases between them. This CDR3 is built from 15 residues. The method was immunoSEQ multiplex PCR; TCRdb's version includes in-frame clones alone and lacks a portion of them. The sample holds under 20,000 clones, 80% seen once. This chain uses TRBV11-1 with TRBJ1-2; D is unresolved. The specimen was CD8+ T cells sorted from blood (inferred from file names), collected from a patient given nivolumab and ipilimumab in sequence. This receptor was obtained from a human donor with melanoma. CDR3 nucleotide sequence: TGTGCCAGCAGCCTCGCCGCCTCAGCTAACTATGGCTACACCTTC. Translating it yields CASSLAASANYGYTF.